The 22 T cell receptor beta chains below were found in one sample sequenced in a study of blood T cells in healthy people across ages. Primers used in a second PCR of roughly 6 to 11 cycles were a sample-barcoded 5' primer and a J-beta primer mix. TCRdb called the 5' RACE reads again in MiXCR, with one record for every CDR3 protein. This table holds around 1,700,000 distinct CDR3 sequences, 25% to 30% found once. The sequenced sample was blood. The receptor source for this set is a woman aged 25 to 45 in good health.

CDR3 bases: TGTGCCAGCAGTCCCCCGGGGCCCCATCGTGAGCAGTACTTC. Its translation: CASSPPGPHREQYF. This chain links TRBV6-5 with TRBJ2-7; the D gene could be TRBD1 or TRBD2 (5 bases each). V dropped 5 bases and J dropped 7 bases, with 18 bases sitting between them. CDR3 length equals 14 residues. CDR1 is MNHEY, CDR2 SVGAGI, per germline.

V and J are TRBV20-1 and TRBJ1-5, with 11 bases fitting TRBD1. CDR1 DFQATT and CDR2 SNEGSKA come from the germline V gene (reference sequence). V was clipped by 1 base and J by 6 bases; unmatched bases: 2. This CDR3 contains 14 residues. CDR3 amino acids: CSARGTGGGQPQHF. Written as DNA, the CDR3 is TGCAGTGCTAGAGGGACAGGGGGCGGTCAGCCCCAGCATTTT.

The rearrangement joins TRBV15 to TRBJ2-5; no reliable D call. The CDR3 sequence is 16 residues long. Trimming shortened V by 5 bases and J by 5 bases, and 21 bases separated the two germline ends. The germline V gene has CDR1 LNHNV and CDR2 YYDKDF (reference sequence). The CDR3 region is CATSPRPVGLEETQYF. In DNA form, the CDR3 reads TGTGCCACCAGCCCCCGTCCCGTAGGCTTGGAGGAGACCCAGTACTTC.

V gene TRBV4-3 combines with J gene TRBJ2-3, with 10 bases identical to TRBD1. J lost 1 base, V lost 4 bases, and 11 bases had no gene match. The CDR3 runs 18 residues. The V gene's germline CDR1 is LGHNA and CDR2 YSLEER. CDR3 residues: CASSPNAGTGDGTDTQYF. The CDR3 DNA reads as TGCGCCAGCAGCCCAAACGCCGGGACAGGGGACGGCACAGATACGCAGTATTTT.

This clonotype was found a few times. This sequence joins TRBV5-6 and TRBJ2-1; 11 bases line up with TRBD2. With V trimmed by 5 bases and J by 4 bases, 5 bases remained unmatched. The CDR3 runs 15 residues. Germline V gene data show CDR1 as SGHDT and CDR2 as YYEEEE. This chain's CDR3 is CASRLPSGRYNEQFF. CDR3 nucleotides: TGTGCCAGCAGACTACCTAGCGGGAGGTACAATGAGCAGTTCTTC.

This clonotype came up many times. CDR3 in amino acids: CSVVPGQGWGYTF. CDR3 in DNA: TGCAGCGTTGTCCCGGGACAGGGCTGGGGCTACACCTTC. The gene calls are TRBV29-1 and TRBJ1-2, with 9 bases lining up with TRBD1. Germline V gene lookup returns CDR1 SQVTM and CDR2 ANQGSEA. This CDR3 spans 13 amino acids. V was pared by 4 bases and J by 8 bases, with 8 bases of the junction left unmatched.

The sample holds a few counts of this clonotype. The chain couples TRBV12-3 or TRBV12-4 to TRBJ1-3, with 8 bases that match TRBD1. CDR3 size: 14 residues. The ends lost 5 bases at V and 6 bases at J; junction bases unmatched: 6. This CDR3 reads CASSPGQGLNTIYF. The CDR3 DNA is TGTGCCAGCAGTCCAGGACAGGGTTTAAACACCATATATTTT.

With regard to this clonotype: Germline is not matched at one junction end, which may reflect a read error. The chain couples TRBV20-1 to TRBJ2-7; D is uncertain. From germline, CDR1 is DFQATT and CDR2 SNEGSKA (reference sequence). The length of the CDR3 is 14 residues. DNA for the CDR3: TGCAGTTCTAGAGTTGAAAGAGGCTCCTACGAGCAGTACTTC. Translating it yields CSSRVERGSYEQYF.

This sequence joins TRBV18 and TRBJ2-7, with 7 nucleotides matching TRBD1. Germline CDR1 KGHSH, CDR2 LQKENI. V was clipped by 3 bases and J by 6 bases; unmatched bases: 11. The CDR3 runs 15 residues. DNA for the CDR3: TGTGCCAGCTCACCGAAACGGGACAGACTGGGCGAGCAGTACTTC. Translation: CASSPKRDRLGEQYF.

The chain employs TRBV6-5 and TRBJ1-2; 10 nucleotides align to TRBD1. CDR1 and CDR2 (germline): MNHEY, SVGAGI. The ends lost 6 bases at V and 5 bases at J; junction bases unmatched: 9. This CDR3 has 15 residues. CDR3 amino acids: CASRPRQGAGYGYTF. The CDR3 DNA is TGTGCCAGCAGGCCTAGACAGGGGGCAGGGTATGGCTACACCTTC.

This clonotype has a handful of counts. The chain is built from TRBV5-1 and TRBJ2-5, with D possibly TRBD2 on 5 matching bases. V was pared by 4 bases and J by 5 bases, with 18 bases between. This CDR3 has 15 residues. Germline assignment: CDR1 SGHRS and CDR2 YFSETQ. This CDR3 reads CASSPRSGLRETQYF. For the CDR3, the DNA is TGCGCCAGCAGCCCTAGGTCCGGACTGAGGGAGACCCAGTACTTC.

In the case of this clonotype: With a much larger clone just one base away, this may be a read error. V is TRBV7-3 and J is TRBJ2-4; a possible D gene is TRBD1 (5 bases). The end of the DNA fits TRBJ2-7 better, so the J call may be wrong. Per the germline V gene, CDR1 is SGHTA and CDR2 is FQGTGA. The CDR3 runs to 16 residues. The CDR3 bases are TGTGCCAGCAGCCCCACGACAGCGTTCAGCTTCTACGAGCAGTACTTC. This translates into CASSPTTAFSFYEQYF.

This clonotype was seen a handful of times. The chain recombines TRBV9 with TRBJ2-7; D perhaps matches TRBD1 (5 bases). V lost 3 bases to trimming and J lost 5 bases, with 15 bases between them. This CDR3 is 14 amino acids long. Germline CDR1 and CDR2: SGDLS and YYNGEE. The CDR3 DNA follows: TGTGCCAGCAGCGCTAGTACAGGTGGCCACGAGCAGTACTTC. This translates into CASSASTGGHEQYF. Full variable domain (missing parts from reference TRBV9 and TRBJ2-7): DSGVTQTPKHLITATGQRVTLRCSPRSGDLSVYWYQQSLDQGLQFLIQYYNGEERAKGNILERFSAQQFPDLHSELNLSSLELGDSALYFCASSASTGGHEQYFGPGTRLTVT.

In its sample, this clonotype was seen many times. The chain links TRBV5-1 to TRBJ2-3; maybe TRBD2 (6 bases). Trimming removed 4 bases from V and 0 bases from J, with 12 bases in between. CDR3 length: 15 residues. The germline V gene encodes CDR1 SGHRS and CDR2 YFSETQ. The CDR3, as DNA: TGCGCCAGCAGCACGGACGGGAGAAGCACAGATACGCAGTATTTT. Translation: CASSTDGRSTDTQYF.

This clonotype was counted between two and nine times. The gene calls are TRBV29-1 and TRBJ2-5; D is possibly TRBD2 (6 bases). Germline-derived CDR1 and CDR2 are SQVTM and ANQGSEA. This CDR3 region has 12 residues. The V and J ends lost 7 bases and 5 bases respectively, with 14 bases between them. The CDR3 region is CSARDWRETQYF. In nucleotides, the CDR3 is TGCAGCGCCCGGGACTGGAGGGAGACCCAGTACTTC.

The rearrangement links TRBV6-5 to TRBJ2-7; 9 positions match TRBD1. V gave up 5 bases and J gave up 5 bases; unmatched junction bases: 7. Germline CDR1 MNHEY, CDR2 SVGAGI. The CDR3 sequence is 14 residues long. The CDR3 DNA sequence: TGTGCCAGCAGTCGGGACAGGGAACGGAACGAGCAGTACTTC. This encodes CASSRDRERNEQYF.

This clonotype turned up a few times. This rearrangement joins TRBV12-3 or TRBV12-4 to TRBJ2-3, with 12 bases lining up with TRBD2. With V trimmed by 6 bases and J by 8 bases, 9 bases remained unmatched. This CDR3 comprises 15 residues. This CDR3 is CASSLTSGRSGTQYF. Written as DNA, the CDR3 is TGTGCCAGCAGCCTGACTAGCGGGAGATCGGGTACGCAGTATTTT.

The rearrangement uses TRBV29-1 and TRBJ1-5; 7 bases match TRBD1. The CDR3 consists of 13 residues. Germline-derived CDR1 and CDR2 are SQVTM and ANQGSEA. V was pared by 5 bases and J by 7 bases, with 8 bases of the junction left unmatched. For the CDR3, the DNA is TGCAGCGTTATCGACAGGGCAGGCCAGCCCCAGCATTTT. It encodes CSVIDRAGQPQHF.

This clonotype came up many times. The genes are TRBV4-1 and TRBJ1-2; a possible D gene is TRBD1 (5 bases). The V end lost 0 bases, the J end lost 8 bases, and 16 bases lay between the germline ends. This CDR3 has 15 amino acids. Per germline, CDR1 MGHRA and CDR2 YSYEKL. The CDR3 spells CASSQERGLGRGYTF. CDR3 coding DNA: TGCGCCAGCAGCCAAGAGCGCGGGCTGGGACGGGGCTACACCTTC.

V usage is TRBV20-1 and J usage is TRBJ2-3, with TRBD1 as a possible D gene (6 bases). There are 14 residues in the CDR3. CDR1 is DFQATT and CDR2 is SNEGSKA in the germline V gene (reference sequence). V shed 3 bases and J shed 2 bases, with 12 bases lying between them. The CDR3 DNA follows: TGCAGTGCTAGTAAGGCAGGGGTCACAGATACGCAGTATTTT. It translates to CSASKAGVTDTQYF.

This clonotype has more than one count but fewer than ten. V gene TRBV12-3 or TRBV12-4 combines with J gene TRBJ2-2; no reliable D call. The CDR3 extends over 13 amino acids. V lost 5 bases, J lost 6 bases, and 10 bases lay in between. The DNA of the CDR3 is TGTGCCAGCAGTCCCGGATGGTCCGGGGAGCTGTTTTTT. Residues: CASSPGWSGELFF.

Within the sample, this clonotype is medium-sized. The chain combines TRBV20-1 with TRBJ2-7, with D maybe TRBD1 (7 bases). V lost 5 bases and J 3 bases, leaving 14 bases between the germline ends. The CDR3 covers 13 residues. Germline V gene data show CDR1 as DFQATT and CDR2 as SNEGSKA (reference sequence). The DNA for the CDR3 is TGCAGTGCTTCGGCGGGACAGAACTACGAGCAGTACTTC. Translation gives CSASAGQNYEQYF.